One and the same sample provided the 16 T cell receptor beta chains below, sequenced in a study of blood T cell repertoires in COVID-19. Repertoires were generated with immunoSEQ multiplex PCR, while TCRdb's copy carries only in-frame clones and drops some. Among fewer than 250,000 clones listed, 85% to 90% were seen once. Sequencing used peripheral blood. All receptors derive from a human donor in a cohort sampled during active COVID-19.

The chain uses TRBV6-2 or TRBV6-3 and TRBJ2-3; tentative D call: TRBD2 (5 bases). The CDR3 runs 15 residues. The germline V gene has CDR1 MNHEY and CDR2 SVGEGT. Trimming removed 5 bases at V and 1 base at J, with 13 bases between. The CDR3 loop reads CASSPGGAGTDTQYF. CDR3 coding DNA: TGTGCCAGCAGTCCAGGAGGCGCGGGCACAGATACGCAGTATTTT.

J is TRBJ1-2 and V is TRBV30; 7 nucleotides line up with TRBD1. The germline CDR1 and CDR2 sequences are GTSNPN and SVGIG (reference sequence). Trimming took 3 bases from V and 6 from J; bases not matched to a gene: 4. This CDR3 region has 12 residues. The CDR3 nucleotides are TGTGCCTGGAGGACGGACAGGCATGGCTACACCTTC. This encodes CAWRTDRHGYTF.

V and J are TRBV6-6 and TRBJ2-7; TRBD2 matches 7 bases. V lost 5 bases and J lost 4; bases outside the gene matches: 14. The CDR3 sequence is 16 residues long. Germline V gene lookup returns CDR1 MNHNY and CDR2 SVGAGI (reference sequence). CDR3 sequence reads: CASSRVGIQGGYEQYF. The CDR3 DNA is TGTGCCAGCAGTCGAGTCGGAATTCAGGGAGGGTACGAGCAGTACTTC.

This sequence joins TRBV6-6 and TRBJ2-5; 11 bases map to TRBD1. CDR1 and CDR2 from the germline V gene are MNHNY and SVGAGI (reference sequence). This CDR3 has 14 amino acids. V was clipped by 7 bases and J by 8 bases; unmatched bases: 9. CDR3 sequence: CASTEWDRGSTQYF. CDR3 nucleotide sequence: TGTGCCAGCACCGAGTGGGACAGGGGGTCAACCCAGTACTTC.

CDR3 nucleotides: TGCGCCAGCAGCCCGACAAACCTCTTCACCTACGAGCAGTACTTC. Its translation: CASSPTNLFTYEQYF. The chain carries TRBV5-1 and TRBJ2-7; D is unclear. Germline values: CDR1 SGHRS, CDR2 YFSETQ. Deletions cut 4 bases from V and 2 bases from J, with 16 bases between. This CDR3 has 15 residues.

The V gene is TRBV4-3, the J gene TRBJ2-1, with unresolved D. This CDR3 is built from 15 residues. V was trimmed by 0 bases and J by 2 bases, leaving 8 bases between them. Per the germline V gene, CDR1 is LGHNA and CDR2 is YSLEER. The CDR3: CASSQEVYAYNEQFF. The DNA for the CDR3 is TGCGCCAGCAGCCAAGAAGTCTATGCCTACAATGAGCAGTTCTTC.

V gene TRBV6-5 combines with J gene TRBJ1-1; D not certain. With 2 bases removed from V and 0 bases from J, the gap between germline ends came to 7 bases. The CDR3 length is 14 residues. Germline V lookup: CDR1 MNHEY, CDR2 SVGAGI. CDR3 amino acids: CASSYDYLNTEAFF. The CDR3 DNA reads as TGTGCCAGCAGTTACGACTACCTGAACACTGAAGCTTTCTTT.

The V gene is TRBV19, the J gene TRBJ2-1; 13 nucleotides align to TRBD2. With 4 bases clipped from V and 13 bases from J, the junction kept 10 bases outside the gene matches. The germline V gene encodes CDR1 LNHDA and CDR2 SQIVND (reference sequence). The CDR3 has 15 amino acids. The CDR3: CASSTRTSGGGRQFF. The CDR3 bases are TGTGCCAGTAGTACGCGGACTAGCGGGGGAGGTCGACAGTTCTTC.

The chain links TRBV30 to TRBJ2-2; D may be TRBD1 (5 bases). The germline V gene has CDR1 GTSNPN and CDR2 SVGIG (reference sequence). V was trimmed by 1 base and J by 8 bases, leaving 20 bases between them. CDR3 size: 16 residues. In nucleotides, the CDR3 is TGTGCCTGGAGTGAAGGGGTAGACCCGAACATTGGGGAGCTGTTTTTT. It encodes CAWSEGVDPNIGELFF.

The chain is built from TRBV9 and TRBJ2-1; unclear D gene. Germline CDR1 and CDR2: SGDLS and YYNGEE. V shed 3 bases and J shed 3 bases, with 4 bases lying between them. The length of the CDR3 is 12 residues. The CDR3 DNA reads TGTGCCAGCAGCGCTAGCTACAATGAGCAGTTCTTC. Translating it yields CASSASYNEQFF.

The chain couples TRBV28 to TRBJ1-2, with no clear D. The V end was cut by 7 bases, the J end by 3 bases, with 15 bases between. Germline V CDR1 and CDR2: MDHEN, SYDVKM. The CDR3 is 14 amino acids. CDR3 in DNA: TGTGCCAGCAACATCGTCGGGGTAGACTATGGCTACACCTTC. Protein sequence: CASNIVGVDYGYTF.

The chain links TRBV3-1 (or the pseudogene TRBV3-2) to TRBJ1-2, with D unclear. Germline CDR1 reads LGHDT; CDR2 reads YNNKEL (reference sequence). This CDR3 comprises 13 residues. Deletions cut 1 base from V and 8 bases from J, with 11 bases between. CDR3 DNA sequence: TGTGCCAGCAGCCAAGCCCCCGCGGGAGGCTACACCTTC. Protein product: CASSQAPAGGYTF.

Here the CDR3 reads CAWSLQGATNEKLFF. The CDR3 region has the DNA TGTGCCTGGAGTCTACAGGGAGCAACTAATGAAAAACTGTTTTTT. V is TRBV30 and J is TRBJ1-4; D possibly corresponds to TRBD1 (6 bases). V was trimmed by 2 bases and J by 0 bases, leaving 10 bases between them. The CDR3 loop spans 15 amino acids. Germline V gives CDR1 GTSNPN, CDR2 SVGIG (reference sequence).

The chain recombines TRBV25-1 with TRBJ2-5; 13 positions match TRBD2. This CDR3 is built from 15 residues. Germline CDR1 MGHDK, CDR2 SYGVNS. J was trimmed by 4 bases and V by 4 bases; bases with no gene match: 3. For the CDR3, the DNA is TGTGCCAGCAGTGCCGGACTAGCGGGAGTAGAGACCCAGTACTTC. Translation gives CASSAGLAGVETQYF. The variable domain in full, completed from reference TRBV25-1 and TRBJ2-5, reads EADIYQTPRYLVIGTGKKITLECSQTMGHDKMYWYQQDPGMELHLIHYSYGVNSTEKGDLSSESTVSRIRTEHFPLTLESARPSHTSQYLCASSAGLAGVETQYFGPGTRLLVL.

The chain is built from TRBV5-4 and TRBJ2-7, with D uncertain. The germline CDR1 and CDR2 sequences are SGHNT and YYREEE (reference sequence). V was trimmed by 0 bases and J by 1 base, leaving 8 bases between them. There are 14 residues in the CDR3. CDR3 sequence reads: CASSLDSRSYEQYF. DNA for the CDR3: TGTGCCAGCAGCTTGGACTCGAGATCCTACGAGCAGTACTTC. Together with reference TRBV5-4 and TRBJ2-7, the CDR3 gives the full variable domain: ETGVTQSPTHLIKTRGQQVTLRCSSQSGHNTVSWYQQALGQGPQFIFQYYREEENGRGNFPPRFSGLQFPNYSSELNVNALELDDSALYLCASSLDSRSYEQYFGPGTRLTVT.

This chain links TRBV5-1 with TRBJ2-1; possibly TRBD2 for D (5 bases). CDR1 SGHRS and CDR2 YFSETQ come from the germline V gene. Trimming shortened V by 0 bases and J by 2 bases, and 9 bases separated the two germline ends. CDR3 length equals 15 residues. CDR3 region: CASSLGTETYNEQFF. The DNA for the CDR3 is TGCGCCAGCAGCTTGGGGACTGAGACCTACAATGAGCAGTTCTTC.